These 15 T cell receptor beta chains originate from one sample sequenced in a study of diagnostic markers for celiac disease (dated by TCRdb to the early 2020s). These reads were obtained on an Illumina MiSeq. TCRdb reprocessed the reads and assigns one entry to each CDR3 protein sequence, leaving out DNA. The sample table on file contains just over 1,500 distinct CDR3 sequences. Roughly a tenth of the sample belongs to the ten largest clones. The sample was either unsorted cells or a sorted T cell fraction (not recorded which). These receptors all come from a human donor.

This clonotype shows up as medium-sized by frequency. CDR3 sequence reads: CASSPPGGSYNEQFF. The genes are TRBV12-3 or TRBV12-4 and TRBJ2-1; the TCRdb call, TRBD1, lacks DNA for checking. This CDR3 is built from 15 residues.

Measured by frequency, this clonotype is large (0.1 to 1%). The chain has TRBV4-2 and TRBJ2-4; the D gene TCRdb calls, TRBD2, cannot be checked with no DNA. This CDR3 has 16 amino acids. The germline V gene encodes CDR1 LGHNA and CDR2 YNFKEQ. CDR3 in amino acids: CASSQGSGGPKNIQYF.

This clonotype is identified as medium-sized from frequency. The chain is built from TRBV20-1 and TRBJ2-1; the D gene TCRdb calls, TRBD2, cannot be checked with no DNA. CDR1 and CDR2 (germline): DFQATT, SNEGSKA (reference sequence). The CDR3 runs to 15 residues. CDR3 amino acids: CSAIDRGRAEGEQFF.

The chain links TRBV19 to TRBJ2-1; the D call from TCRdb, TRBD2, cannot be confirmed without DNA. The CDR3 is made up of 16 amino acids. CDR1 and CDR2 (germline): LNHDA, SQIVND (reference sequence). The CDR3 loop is CASLPTGHDPYNEQFF.

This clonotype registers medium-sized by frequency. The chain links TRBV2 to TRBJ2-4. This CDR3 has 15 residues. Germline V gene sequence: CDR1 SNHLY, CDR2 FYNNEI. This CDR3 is CASSEEVVAKNIQYF.

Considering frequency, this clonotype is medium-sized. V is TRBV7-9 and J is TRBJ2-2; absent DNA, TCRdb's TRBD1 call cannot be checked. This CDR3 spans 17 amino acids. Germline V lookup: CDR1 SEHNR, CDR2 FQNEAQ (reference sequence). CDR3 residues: CASSFLAGTENTGELFF.

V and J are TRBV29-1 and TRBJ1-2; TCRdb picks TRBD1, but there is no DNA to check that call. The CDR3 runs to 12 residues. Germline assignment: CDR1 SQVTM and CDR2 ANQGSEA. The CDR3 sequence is CSGGGGGYGYTF.

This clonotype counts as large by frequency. The CDR3 is CASSAEAGGDIEQFF. This chain uses TRBV2 with TRBJ2-1; TCRdb indicates TRBD2, and absent DNA this call remains unverified. The V gene's germline CDR1 is SNHLY and CDR2 FYNNEI. The CDR3 runs to 15 residues.

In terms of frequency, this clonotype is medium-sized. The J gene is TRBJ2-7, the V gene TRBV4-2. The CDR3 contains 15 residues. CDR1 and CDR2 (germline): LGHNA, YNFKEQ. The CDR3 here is CASSSIGVTNYEQYF.

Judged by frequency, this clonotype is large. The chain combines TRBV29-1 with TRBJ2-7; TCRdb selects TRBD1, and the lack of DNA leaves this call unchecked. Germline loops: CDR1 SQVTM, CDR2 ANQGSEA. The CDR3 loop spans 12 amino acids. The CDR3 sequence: CSATTLTHEQYF.

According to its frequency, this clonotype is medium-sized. This chain's CDR3 is CASSAGAREQFF. This rearrangement joins TRBV25-1 to TRBJ2-1; TCRdb's D call of TRBD1 is untestable without DNA. The CDR3 is made up of 12 amino acids. CDR1 and CDR2 (germline): MGHDK, SYGVNS. The full variable domain, completed using reference TRBV25-1 and TRBJ2-1, is EADIYQTPRYLVIGTGKKITLECSQTMGHDKMYWYQQDPGMELHLIHYSYGVNSTEKGDLSSESTVSRIRTEHFPLTLESARPSHTSQYLCASSAGAREQFFGPGTRLTVL.

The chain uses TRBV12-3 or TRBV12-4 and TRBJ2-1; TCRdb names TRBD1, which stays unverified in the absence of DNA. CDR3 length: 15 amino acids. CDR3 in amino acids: CASSSQQGAGNEQFF.

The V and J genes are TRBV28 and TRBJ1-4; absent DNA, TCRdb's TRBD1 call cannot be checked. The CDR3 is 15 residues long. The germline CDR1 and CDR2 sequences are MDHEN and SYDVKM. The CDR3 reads CASSFRDRAGEKLFF.

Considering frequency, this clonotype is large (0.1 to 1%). This CDR3 reads CASRASRGAGQPQHF. The chain employs TRBV28 and TRBJ1-5; lacking DNA, the TRBD1 call made by TCRdb goes unchecked. The length of the CDR3 is 15 residues. CDR1 and CDR2 from the germline V gene are MDHEN and SYDVKM.

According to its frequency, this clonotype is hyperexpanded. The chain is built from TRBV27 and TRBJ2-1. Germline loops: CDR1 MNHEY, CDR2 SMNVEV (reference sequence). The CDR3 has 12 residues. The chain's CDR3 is CASSLGHNEQFF.